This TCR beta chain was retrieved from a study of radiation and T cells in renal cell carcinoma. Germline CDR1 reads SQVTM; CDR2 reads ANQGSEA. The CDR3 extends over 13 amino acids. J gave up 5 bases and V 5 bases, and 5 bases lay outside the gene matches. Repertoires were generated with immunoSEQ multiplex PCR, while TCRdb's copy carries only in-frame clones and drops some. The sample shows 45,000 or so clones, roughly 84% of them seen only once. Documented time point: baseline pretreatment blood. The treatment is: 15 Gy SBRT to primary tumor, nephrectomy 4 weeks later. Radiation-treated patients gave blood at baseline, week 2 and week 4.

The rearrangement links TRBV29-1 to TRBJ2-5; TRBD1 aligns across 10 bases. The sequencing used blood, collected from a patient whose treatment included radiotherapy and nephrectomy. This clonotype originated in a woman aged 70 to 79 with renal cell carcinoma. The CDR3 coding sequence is TGCAGCGTTCGACAGGGGGCAGGGGAGACCCAGTACTTC. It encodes CSVRQGAGETQYF. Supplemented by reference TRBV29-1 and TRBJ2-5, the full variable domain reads SAVISQKPSRDICQRGTSLTIQCQVDSQVTMMFWYRQQPGQSLTLIATANQGSEATYESGFVIDKFPISRPNLTFSTLTVSNMSPEDSSIYLCSVRQGAGETQYFGPGTRLLVL.